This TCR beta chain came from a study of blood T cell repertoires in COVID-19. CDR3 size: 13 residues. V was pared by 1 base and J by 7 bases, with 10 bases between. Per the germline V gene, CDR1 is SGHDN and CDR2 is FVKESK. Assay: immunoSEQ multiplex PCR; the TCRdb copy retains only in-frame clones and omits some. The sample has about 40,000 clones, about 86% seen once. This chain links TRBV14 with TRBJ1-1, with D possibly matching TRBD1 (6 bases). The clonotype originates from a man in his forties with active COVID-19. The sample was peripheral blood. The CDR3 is CASSQAGGLEAFF. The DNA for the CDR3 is TGTGCCAGCAGCCAAGCGGGGGGGCTTGAAGCTTTCTTT.